The 27 T cell receptor beta chains below come from one sample, sequenced in a study of T-cell memory formation after mild COVID-19. TCRdb independently ran MiXCR on the 5' RACE reads; one entry per CDR3 protein. The sample lists some 130,000 distinct CDR3 sequences, about 6% seen once, with roughly 2% in the top ten. What was sequenced was PBMCs or a T cell subset sorted from them (not recorded which). These receptors were taken from an adult woman who had mild COVID-19 (a few samples of this study predate the infection). Cell type and time point are not known.

The gene calls are TRBV20-1 and TRBJ1-1; possibly TRBD1 for D (6 bases). V lost 3 bases and J lost 1, with 15 bases in between. The CDR3 consists of 15 residues. CDR1 is DFQATT and CDR2 is SNEGSKA in the germline V gene (reference sequence). CDR3 bases: TGCAGTGCTAGGGTTAGGGGGAAGGAGAACACTGAAGCTTTCTTT. The encoded protein is CSARVRGKENTEAFF.

This chain connects TRBV12-3 or TRBV12-4 to TRBJ2-2; 9 bases match TRBD1. The CDR3 loop spans 16 amino acids. The V and J ends lost 5 bases and 6 bases, in that order; junction bases with no gene match: 10. CDR3 coding DNA: TGTGCCAGCAGTGAACCGGGACAGGGAATTGCCGGGGAGCTGTTTTTT. Its protein product is CASSEPGQGIAGELFF.

This clonotype was seen a handful of times. This rearrangement joins TRBV3-1 to TRBJ1-6; D unresolved. Germline CDR1 is LGHDT and CDR2 is YNNKEL (reference sequence). This CDR3 is 13 amino acids long. The V end lost 11 bases, the J end lost 10 bases, and 18 bases lay between the germline ends. The CDR3 loop reads CAASASGRSPLHF. As DNA, the CDR3 is TGTGCCGCATCGGCGAGCGGGCGATCACCCCTCCACTTT.

Many counts were recorded for this clonotype. The chain employs TRBV25-1 and TRBJ2-7; 9 positions match TRBD1. The CDR3 contains 15 residues. The J segment lost 4 bases and the V segment lost 5 bases, leaving 9 bases of the junction unmatched. Germline assignment: CDR1 MGHDK and CDR2 SYGVNS. As DNA, the CDR3 is TGTGCCAGCAGTAACGCCGGGACAGGGATGTACGAGCAGTACTTC. The encoded protein is CASSNAGTGMYEQYF.

The CDR3 protein is CATSDLFRGSRHEQFF. The CDR3, as DNA: TGTGCCACCAGTGATTTATTCCGCGGGAGTCGGCATGAGCAGTTCTTC. The chain has TRBV24-1 and TRBJ2-1; TRBD2 agrees at 7 bases. The CDR3 contains 16 residues. The V gene end was trimmed by 1 base and the J gene end by 8 bases; junction bases not matched to a gene: 10. The germline V gene has CDR1 KGHDR and CDR2 SFDVKD.

The CDR3 DNA is TGTGCCAGCAGCGATCAGGGGAGTACTGGAAACACCATATATTTT. Protein product: CASSDQGSTGNTIYF. V usage is TRBV11-3 and J usage is TRBJ1-3, with D possibly being TRBD1 (6 bases). This CDR3 is built from 15 residues. V was trimmed by 5 bases and J by 2 bases, leaving 13 bases between them. CDR1 SGHNT and CDR2 YENEEA come from the germline V gene.

The chain couples TRBV10-2 to TRBJ1-1, with a possible D match to TRBD1 (5 bases). CDR1 is WSHSY and CDR2 is SAAADI in the germline V gene. V was cut by 3 bases and J by 7 bases, with 15 bases left in between. This CDR3 spans 14 amino acids. In nucleotides, the CDR3 is TGCGCCAGCAGTGATCAGGGTGGCGTCGGTGAAGCTTTCTTT. This encodes CASSDQGGVGEAFF.

V is TRBV12-3 or TRBV12-4 and J is TRBJ1-3; 7 bases match TRBD1. V gave up 7 bases and J gave up 3 bases; unmatched junction bases: 9. The CDR3 runs to 15 residues. The CDR3 here is CASTLGRGHGNTIYF. In DNA form, the CDR3 reads TGTGCCAGCACCCTCGGGAGGGGGCATGGAAACACCATATATTTT.

This clonotype was counted only a few times. This sequence joins TRBV7-2 and TRBJ2-1; 10 positions match TRBD2. The CDR3 spans 14 residues. V lost 4 bases to trimming and J lost 13 bases; unmatched junction nucleotides: 10. The germline V gene encodes CDR1 SGHTA and CDR2 FQGNSA. The CDR3: CASSSYSSGRGQFF. CDR3 DNA sequence: TGTGCCAGCAGCTCATATTCAAGCGGGAGGGGTCAGTTCTTC.

This chain uses TRBV29-1 with TRBJ2-7; TRBD1 aligns across 9 bases. Germline trimming cut 5 bases from V and 3 bases from J; bases unmatched to any gene: 8. Germline CDR1 reads SQVTM; CDR2 reads ANQGSEA. This CDR3 has 14 amino acids. The chain's CDR3 is CSVIPGQGYYEQYF. The DNA for the CDR3 is TGCAGCGTTATACCGGGACAGGGCTACTACGAGCAGTACTTC.

The J gene is TRBJ1-4, the V gene TRBV7-8; 7 nucleotides match TRBD1. This CDR3 region has 14 residues. Trimming took 5 bases from V and 5 from J; bases not matched to a gene: 5. The germline CDR1 and CDR2 sequences are SGHVS and FQNEAQ. The CDR3 sequence is CASSPAGQNEKLFF. The CDR3 nucleotides are TGTGCCAGCAGCCCTGCGGGACAGAATGAAAAACTGTTTTTT.

A few counts support this clonotype. V and J are TRBV9 and TRBJ2-5; perhaps TRBD2 as D (7 bases). The CDR3 contains 15 residues. Deletions cut 0 bases from V and 5 bases from J, with 14 bases between. Germline lookup yields CDR1 SGDLS and CDR2 YYNGEE. In DNA form, the CDR3 reads TGTGCCAGCAGCGTAGGTGCGGGGGCGGTCGAGACCCAGTACTTC. It is translated as CASSVGAGAVETQYF.

This clonotype was detected only a few times. The chain employs TRBV4-1 and TRBJ2-1; D possibly corresponds to TRBD2 (5 bases). CDR3 length equals 16 residues. Looked up from germline, CDR1 is MGHRA and CDR2 is YSYEKL. Trimming pared 5 bases from V and 2 bases from J, leaving 16 bases between. DNA for the CDR3: TGCGCCAGCAGCGAACCCTCCACGGGAACCTACAATGAGCAGTTCTTC. Residues: CASSEPSTGTYNEQFF.

In this sample, this clonotype turned up a few times. The rearrangement joins TRBV12-3 or TRBV12-4 to TRBJ2-2; 7 bases fit TRBD2. This CDR3 spans 16 amino acids. With V trimmed by 0 bases and J by 4 bases, 5 bases remained unmatched. The CDR3 loop is CASSLAPPGGTGELFF. The DNA for the CDR3 is TGTGCCAGCAGTTTAGCCCCCCCGGGGGGCACCGGGGAGCTGTTTTTT.

The V gene is TRBV4-1, the J gene TRBJ1-5, with 8 nucleotides matching TRBD1. The CDR3 runs to 19 residues. Germline V lookup: CDR1 MGHRA, CDR2 YSYEKL. V lost 0 bases, J lost 0 bases, and 10 bases stayed unmatched. The CDR3 region is CASSQDLATGVYSNQPQHF. DNA of the CDR3: TGCGCCAGCAGCCAAGATCTTGCGACAGGGGTCTATAGCAATCAGCCCCAGCATTTT.

This clonotype has just a few counts. V is TRBV5-1 and J is TRBJ1-1; D not certain. V lost 1 base and J lost 3, with 10 bases in between. Germline CDR1 reads SGHRS; CDR2 reads YFSETQ. This CDR3 region has 14 residues. The chain's CDR3 is CASSLRAVDTEAFF. DNA for the CDR3: TGCGCCAGCAGCTTGAGGGCAGTGGACACTGAAGCTTTCTTT.

The chain employs TRBV6-2 or TRBV6-3 and TRBJ2-5, with 14 bases identical to TRBD2. The CDR3 runs to 17 residues. The germline V gene has CDR1 MNHEY and CDR2 SVGEGT. Trimming cost V 6 bases and J 2 bases; bases outside gene matches: 8. The CDR3: CASSSPRLAGGQETQYF. For the CDR3, the DNA is TGTGCCAGCAGCTCTCCAAGACTAGCGGGGGGGCAAGAGACCCAGTACTTC.

This clonotype was found a few times. The chain's CDR3 is CAISEAGDNQPQHF. CDR3 sequence (DNA): TGTGCCATCAGTGAGGCAGGCGACAATCAGCCCCAGCATTTT. This chain uses TRBV10-3 with TRBJ1-5; D call uncertain. V lost 2 bases to trimming and J lost 3 bases, with 8 bases between them. The CDR3 runs to 14 residues. Germline V gene sequence: CDR1 ENHRY, CDR2 SYGVKD.

At least ten counts were recorded for this clonotype. The rearrangement links TRBV7-8 to TRBJ1-5; D might be TRBD1 (6 bases). V was trimmed by 8 bases and J by 3 bases, leaving 11 bases between them. Germline lookup yields CDR1 SGHVS and CDR2 FQNEAQ. The CDR3 sequence is 13 residues long. The CDR3 nucleotides read TGTGCCAGCCAAGGACAGATCAATCAGCCCCAGCATTTT. Its translation: CASQGQINQPQHF.

This clonotype came up many times. The chain joins TRBV12-3 or TRBV12-4 to TRBJ2-1; the D gene is possibly TRBD2 (5 bases). The V gene lost 1 base and the J gene lost 6 bases, with 13 bases spanning the gap. This CDR3 is 15 amino acids long. DNA for the CDR3: TGTGCCAGCAGTTTAGAATCGGGAATGGGCAATGAGCAGTTCTTC. This gives the protein CASSLESGMGNEQFF.

The chain combines TRBV7-9 with TRBJ1-3, with unresolved D. The V end was cut by 5 bases, the J end by 0 bases, with 8 bases between. The CDR3 loop spans 14 amino acids. Germline V lookup: CDR1 SEHNR, CDR2 FQNEAQ (reference sequence). As DNA, the CDR3 is TGTGCCAGCAGCAAAGACATCTCTGGAAACACCATATATTTT. It specifies CASSKDISGNTIYF. The full variable domain, completed using reference TRBV7-9 and TRBJ1-3, is DTGVSQNPRHKITKRGQNVTFRCDPISEHNRLYWYRQTLGQGPEFLTYFQNEAQLEKSRLLSDRFSAERPKGSFSTLEIQRTEQGDSAMYLCASSKDISGNTIYFGEGSWLTVV.

The V call is TRBV30, the J call TRBJ2-7; no reliable D call. Germline V gene sequence: CDR1 GTSNPN, CDR2 SVGIG (reference sequence). Trimming removed 3 bases at V and 5 bases at J, with 14 bases between. The CDR3 extends over 13 amino acids. CDR3 nucleotides: TGTGCCTGGAGCTTGTCCGTCCCGGACGAGCAGTACTTC. Translated: CAWSLSVPDEQYF.

This sequence joins TRBV6-5 and TRBJ1-6, with 9 bases lining up with TRBD1. V lost 1 base, J lost 6 bases, and 4 bases stayed unmatched. Looked up from germline, CDR1 is MNHEY and CDR2 is SVGAGI. The CDR3 sequence is 16 residues long. For the CDR3, the DNA is TGTGCCAGCAGTTACTACCCGGGACAGGGTAATTCACCCCTCCACTTT. Residues: CASSYYPGQGNSPLHF.

With regard to this clonotype: A clone one base away is much larger, so this may be a read error. The gene calls are TRBV7-9 and TRBJ2-7; TRBD1 matches at 9 bases. This CDR3 has 14 amino acids. Per germline, CDR1 SEHNR and CDR2 FQNEAQ (reference sequence). Here the CDR3 DNA reads TGTGCCTGCAGCCCCCGGGACAGGGACCACGAGCAGTACTTC. As protein: CACSPRDRDHEQYF.

This chain uses TRBV4-3 with TRBJ2-1, with TRBD2 matching over 11 bases. Per germline, CDR1 LGHNA and CDR2 YSLEER. Losses at the gene ends were 0 bases for V and 10 bases for J; bases not matched to a gene: 17. The CDR3 length is 19 residues. The DNA of the CDR3 is TGCGCCAGCAGCCAAGATCCGGTCAGACTAGCGGGATACCCCAGGGAGCAGTTCTTC. It translates to CASSQDPVRLAGYPREQFF.

The chain joins TRBV4-1 to TRBJ2-1; no reliable D call. Deletions cut 0 bases from V and 7 bases from J, with 7 bases between. CDR3 length: 13 residues. Germline CDR1 MGHRA, CDR2 YSYEKL. The CDR3, as DNA: TGCGCCAGCAGCCAAGATACCAGGAATGAGCAGTTCTTC. It specifies CASSQDTRNEQFF.

This clonotype was detected ten times or more. J is TRBJ2-7 and V is TRBV12-3 or TRBV12-4, with a weak D call TRBD1 (5 bases). Trimming removed 4 bases from V and 7 bases from J, with 20 bases in between. The CDR3 consists of 15 residues. The CDR3, as DNA: TGTGCCAGCAGTTCCGAACAGGTCCCTAGGGAAGAGCAGTACTTC. Protein: CASSSEQVPREEQYF.